These 28 T cell receptor beta chains share one sample of origin, sequenced in a study of blood T cell repertoires in COVID-19. Sequencing was performed with immunoSEQ multiplex PCR; in TCRdb, only in-frame clones are kept and a portion is missing. The sample lists 250,000 to 350,000 clones; about 91% were seen once. The specimen sequenced was PBMCs or T cells enriched from blood (not recorded which). These receptors all come from a woman aged 18-29 years who had recovered from COVID-19.

The chain links TRBV5-1 to TRBJ2-2, with D possibly matching TRBD1 (5 bases). The ends were cut back, 0 bases at V and 7 bases at J, with 7 bases in the middle. This CDR3 is built from 13 residues. The V gene's germline CDR1 is SGHRS and CDR2 YFSETQ. The CDR3 DNA sequence: TGCGCCAGCAGCTTGGAGACAGTCGGGGAGCTGTTTTTT. This gives the protein CASSLETVGELFF.

The gene calls are TRBV27 and TRBJ2-7; 8 positions match TRBD2. J gave up 7 bases and V 5 bases, and 13 bases lay outside the gene matches. The CDR3 totals 15 residues. Per germline, CDR1 MNHEY and CDR2 SMNVEV (reference sequence). The CDR3 bases are TGTGCCAGCAGTCTCCTGGAAGCGGGAGTGGAGGAGCAGTACTTC. Encoded protein: CASSLLEAGVEEQYF.

V and J are TRBV5-1 and TRBJ1-1; D unresolved. This CDR3 has 14 residues. V was trimmed by 0 bases and J by 1 base, leaving 7 bases between them. Looked up from germline, CDR1 is SGHRS and CDR2 is YFSETQ. The CDR3 nucleotides are TGCGCCAGCAGCTTGGGTTCCCGGAACACTGAAGCTTTCTTT. It encodes CASSLGSRNTEAFF. Looking up the rest from reference TRBV5-1 and TRBJ1-1 gives the full variable domain: KAGVTQTPRYLIKTRGQQVTLSCSPISGHRSVSWYQQTPGQGLQFLFEYFSETQRNKGNFPGRFSGRQFSNSRSEMNVSTLELGDSALYLCASSLGSRNTEAFFGQGTRLTVV.

The J gene is TRBJ1-1, the V gene TRBV15; 11 bases are shared with TRBD1. This CDR3 contains 15 residues. V lost 3 bases to trimming and J lost 3 bases; unmatched junction nucleotides: 3. Germline CDR1 and CDR2: LNHNV and YYDKDF (reference sequence). CDR3 sequence: CATSRDRGLYTEAFF. The CDR3 DNA sequence: TGTGCCACCAGCAGGGACAGGGGGCTTTACACTGAAGCTTTCTTT.

In this sample, this clone turned up once. The V gene is TRBV9, the J gene TRBJ1-5, with D hard to call. This CDR3 contains 15 residues. V was cut by 0 bases and J by 2 bases, with 9 bases left in between. Germline lookup yields CDR1 SGDLS and CDR2 YYNGEE. The CDR3 sequence: CASSVGGERNQPQHF. For the CDR3, the DNA is TGTGCCAGCAGCGTAGGAGGAGAGCGCAATCAGCCCCAGCATTTT.

This chain joins TRBV10-2 and TRBJ2-1; 9 positions agree with TRBD2. CDR3 length equals 15 residues. CDR1 and CDR2 (germline): WSHSY, SAAADI. Unmatched junction bases numbered 11, after V lost 8 bases and J lost 6 bases. CDR3: CASGGRDGGINEQFF. CDR3 DNA: TGCGCCAGCGGCGGGAGGGACGGGGGAATCAATGAGCAGTTCTTC.

The chain combines TRBV27 with TRBJ1-2; no definite D call. V was cut by 1 base and J by 8 bases, with 23 bases left in between. From germline, CDR1 is MNHEY and CDR2 SMNVEV (reference sequence). This CDR3 region has 17 residues. As DNA, the CDR3 is TGTGCCAGCAGTTTATGGGGAGTGGGCCCTCCCCTTGGGGGCTACACCTTC. Residues: CASSLWGVGPPLGGYTF.

The J gene is TRBJ1-2, the V gene TRBV7-9, with 10 nucleotides matching TRBD1. This CDR3 has 15 residues. CDR1 is SEHNR, CDR2 FQNEAQ, per germline (reference sequence). With 5 bases clipped from V and 6 bases from J, the junction kept 9 bases outside the gene matches. This CDR3 is CASSLRDRGGDGYTF. The CDR3 DNA reads as TGTGCCAGCAGCCTCCGGGACAGGGGCGGGGATGGCTACACCTTC.

This clone has a handful of counts. CDR3 nucleotides: TGTGCCAGCAGCGTAGGGGCAGTGGAAAACACTGAAGCTTTCTTT. Amino acid sequence: CASSVGAVENTEAFF. The chain couples TRBV9 to TRBJ1-1, with D unresolved. V lost 0 bases and J lost 2, with 11 bases in between. The CDR3 is 15 amino acids. Germline CDR1 and CDR2: SGDLS and YYNGEE.

The chain couples TRBV4-1 to TRBJ1-6, with 7 bases matching TRBD1. The CDR3 runs to 14 residues. Germline-derived CDR1 and CDR2 are MGHRA and YSYEKL. V lost 3 bases and J lost 6; bases outside the gene matches: 2. The CDR3 nucleotides read TGCGCCAGCAGCCAGGGACAGCCTAATTCACCCCTCCACTTT. Its protein is CASSQGQPNSPLHF.

The V call is TRBV2, the J call TRBJ2-5, with TRBD1 matching 9 bases. This CDR3 region has 15 residues. Trimming took 4 bases from V and 1 from J; bases not matched to a gene: 4. The germline CDR1 and CDR2 sequences are SNHLY and FYNNEI. The CDR3 is CASSGPGQGQETQYF. The CDR3 bases are TGTGCCAGCAGTGGCCCGGGACAGGGCCAAGAGACCCAGTACTTC.

The rearrangement joins TRBV13 to TRBJ1-2, with 12 bases matching TRBD1. V lost 0 bases and J lost 7; bases outside the gene matches: 6. Per germline, CDR1 PRHDT and CDR2 FYEKMQ (reference sequence). This CDR3 is built from 16 residues. The CDR3 region has the DNA TGTGCCAGCAGCTTAGGAATGGGACAGGGGGCAATTGGCTACACCTTC. Translating gives CASSLGMGQGAIGYTF.

The rearrangement joins TRBV5-1 to TRBJ2-7; D gene unclear. V lost 0 bases and J 6 bases, leaving 13 bases between the germline ends. The germline V gene has CDR1 SGHRS and CDR2 YFSETQ. The CDR3 sequence is 14 residues long. DNA for the CDR3: TGCGCCAGCAGCTTGGCCCCCAGGTCTGGCGAGCAGTACTTC. This encodes CASSLAPRSGEQYF. Combining the CDR3 with reference TRBV5-1 and TRBJ2-7 gives the whole variable domain KAGVTQTPRYLIKTRGQQVTLSCSPISGHRSVSWYQQTPGQGLQFLFEYFSETQRNKGNFPGRFSGRQFSNSRSEMNVSTLELGDSALYLCASSLAPRSGEQYFGPGTRLTVT.

The count of this clone is one. The chain couples TRBV30 to TRBJ2-7, with 16 bases identical to TRBD2. This CDR3 comprises 16 residues. Trimming removed 5 bases from V and 5 bases from J; junction bases left unmatched: 9. Germline assignment: CDR1 GTSNPN and CDR2 SVGIG (reference sequence). The CDR3 nucleotides read TGTGCCTGGGATTTCGGGACTAGCGGGGGGGCCCACGAGCAGTACTTC. Residues: CAWDFGTSGGAHEQYF.

The chain uses TRBV28 and TRBJ1-2, with 9 bases lining up with TRBD1. This CDR3 comprises 15 residues. J was trimmed by 4 bases and V by 1 base; bases with no gene match: 4. Looked up from germline, CDR1 is MDHEN and CDR2 is SYDVKM. The CDR3 reads CASSLYDRGSYGYTF. In DNA, the CDR3 is TGTGCCAGCAGTTTATATGACAGGGGGTCCTATGGCTACACCTTC.

This chain connects TRBV14 to TRBJ2-5; 7 nucleotides line up with TRBD2. Trimming took 4 bases from V and 9 from J; bases not matched to a gene: 14. Germline V lookup: CDR1 SGHDN, CDR2 FVKESK. The CDR3 length is 15 residues. CDR3 DNA sequence: TGTGCCAGCAGCCCCCTTAAGGGCGGTCGGGAGGCCCAGTACTTC. It yields the protein CASSPLKGGREAQYF. Looking up the rest from reference TRBV14 and TRBJ2-5 gives the full variable domain: EAGVTQFPSHSVIEKGQTVTLRCDPISGHDNLYWYRRVMGKEIKFLLHFVKESKQDESGMPNNRFLAERTGGTYSTLKVQPAELEDSGVYFCASSPLKGGREAQYFGPGTRLLVL.

The chain couples TRBV28 to TRBJ2-7; 10 positions match TRBD2. V lost 1 base to trimming and J lost 11 bases; unmatched junction nucleotides: 14. CDR3 length: 16 residues. Germline-derived CDR1 and CDR2 are MDHEN and SYDVKM. The CDR3 loop is CASSLLVTSGSPMEYF. In DNA, the CDR3 is TGTGCCAGCAGTTTATTGGTGACTAGCGGGTCACCAATGGAGTACTTC.

The chain is built from TRBV15 and TRBJ2-7; TRBD2 agrees at 7 bases. This CDR3 spans 15 amino acids. V shed 0 bases and J 2 bases; nucleotides not matched to a gene: 4. CDR1 is LNHNV, CDR2 YYDKDF, per germline (reference sequence). CDR3: CATSRDGAGAYEQYF. CDR3 nucleotides: TGTGCCACCAGCAGAGATGGGGCGGGGGCCTACGAGCAGTACTTC.

The chain is built from TRBV11-1 and TRBJ2-1, with 9 nucleotides matching TRBD1. Germline CDR1 is SGHAT and CDR2 is FQDESV (reference sequence). The V gene end was trimmed by 4 bases and the J gene end by 8 bases; junction bases not matched to a gene: 9. The CDR3 runs to 15 residues. CDR3 residues: CASSSRDRVRDEQFF. The DNA for the CDR3 is TGTGCCAGCAGCTCCCGGGACAGGGTACGTGATGAGCAGTTCTTC.

CDR3 residues: CASSVEGDSYNEQFF. The DNA for the CDR3 is TGTGCCAGCAGCGTAGAGGGGGACTCCTACAATGAGCAGTTCTTC. The gene calls are TRBV9 and TRBJ2-1; a possible D gene is TRBD1 (6 bases). V was pared by 0 bases and J by 0 bases, with 7 bases between. Germline V gives CDR1 SGDLS, CDR2 YYNGEE. CDR3 length equals 15 residues. The full variable domain, rest sourced from reference TRBV9 and TRBJ2-1, is DSGVTQTPKHLITATGQRVTLRCSPRSGDLSVYWYQQSLDQGLQFLIQYYNGEERAKGNILERFSAQQFPDLHSELNLSSLELGDSALYFCASSVEGDSYNEQFFGPGTRLTVL.

The gene calls are TRBV18 and TRBJ1-1; D possibly corresponds to TRBD1 (5 bases). There are 14 residues in the CDR3. Germline V gene data show CDR1 as KGHSH and CDR2 as LQKENI. Trimming left V 3 bases short and J 1 base short, with 9 bases between. DNA for the CDR3: TGTGCCAGCTCACCGATCACAGGGAACACTGAAGCTTTCTTT. It encodes CASSPITGNTEAFF.

This chain uses TRBV7-2 with TRBJ2-7; 8 bases align to TRBD1. With V trimmed by 4 bases and J by 5 bases, 10 bases remained unmatched. The CDR3 length is 15 residues. Germline-derived CDR1 and CDR2 are SGHTA and FQGNSA. The CDR3 spells CASSSRQGTVHEQYF. The CDR3 DNA is TGTGCCAGCAGCTCCAGACAGGGGACAGTCCACGAGCAGTACTTC.

V is TRBV10-3 and J is TRBJ2-7; 8 bases are shared with TRBD1. CDR3 length: 15 amino acids. The J segment lost 3 bases and the V segment lost 3 bases, leaving 7 bases of the junction unmatched. Germline CDR1 reads ENHRY; CDR2 reads SYGVKD. The CDR3 loop is CAISEKDRESYEQYF. The CDR3, as DNA: TGTGCCATCAGTGAAAAGGACAGGGAAAGCTACGAGCAGTACTTC.

The chain links TRBV7-2 to TRBJ2-7; TRBD1 matches at 7 bases. V shed 7 bases and J 2 bases; nucleotides not matched to a gene: 11. This CDR3 comprises 15 residues. Per germline, CDR1 SGHTA and CDR2 FQGNSA. CDR3 protein: CASKLVWQGAYEQYF. CDR3 nucleotide sequence: TGTGCCAGCAAGCTAGTTTGGCAGGGGGCCTACGAGCAGTACTTC.

The chain carries TRBV10-3 and TRBJ2-5; 11 positions match TRBD1. The CDR3 loop spans 15 amino acids. V lost 4 bases and J lost 0; bases outside the gene matches: 1. The V gene's germline CDR1 is ENHRY and CDR2 SYGVKD. The DNA for the CDR3 is TGTGCCATCAGTGGGGACAGGGGGGACCAAGAGACCCAGTACTTC. Its translation: CAISGDRGDQETQYF.

The sample holds one count of this clone. V and J are TRBV28 and TRBJ1-6, with D tentatively TRBD1 (5 bases). V was trimmed by 8 bases and J by 3 bases, leaving 17 bases between them. The CDR3 has 16 residues. Germline values: CDR1 MDHEN, CDR2 SYDVKM. CDR3 in DNA: TGTGCCAGCGGGATTGGAGGGGCGGGCTATAATTCACCCCTCCACTTT. It translates to CASGIGGAGYNSPLHF.

This sequence joins TRBV6-5 and TRBJ1-2; TRBD1 matches at 10 bases. Trimming cost V 6 bases and J 4 bases; bases outside gene matches: 5. Germline V gene sequence: CDR1 MNHEY, CDR2 SVGAGI. CDR3 length: 14 amino acids. The CDR3 DNA reads as TGTGCCAGCAGAAGGGGGACAGGGGTCTATGGCTACACCTTC. It specifies CASRRGTGVYGYTF.

This clone was detected once. The rearrangement uses TRBV6-2 or TRBV6-3 and TRBJ2-1; 10 nucleotides match TRBD1. This CDR3 has 19 residues. Per germline, CDR1 MNHEY and CDR2 SVGEGT. The junction had 12 bases not matched to a gene; V was cut back by 0 bases and J by 4 bases. The CDR3 is CASSYSNRIWTGGYNEQFF. Written as DNA, the CDR3 is TGTGCCAGCAGTTACTCGAATCGGATTTGGACAGGGGGGTACAATGAGCAGTTCTTC.